The 27 T cell receptor beta chains below come from one sample, sequenced in a study of cytomegalovirus exposure and HLA in healthy donors. 13 Jbeta primers and 60 Vbeta primers were used for the PCR. Produced via immunoSEQ multiplex PCR; TCRdb's table is partial and in-frame only. The table records around 200,000 clones, around 80% of them present only once. Sequenced input: PBMCs. All receptors derive from a girl aged 2-10 years in good health and CMV-seronegative.

The rearrangement links TRBV7-7 to TRBJ2-5, with TRBD2 identical over 15 bases. After removal of 5 bases from V and 2 bases from J, the junction contained 3 bases not matched to a gene. This CDR3 spans 16 amino acids. The V gene's germline CDR1 is SSHAT and CDR2 FNYEAQ (reference sequence). The CDR3 sequence is CASSRGTSGGQETQYF. CDR3 DNA sequence: TGTGCCAGCAGCCGTGGGACTAGCGGGGGGCAAGAGACCCAGTACTTC.

The chain couples TRBV5-1 to TRBJ2-2; TRBD1 might be the D (6 bases). The germline gives CDR1 SGHRS, CDR2 YFSETQ. The CDR3 has 15 residues. V was pared by 1 base and J by 2 bases, with 9 bases between. The CDR3 DNA sequence: TGCGCCAGCAGCTTGTCGACAGGAAACACCGGGGAGCTGTTTTTT. Residues: CASSLSTGNTGELFF.

The V gene is TRBV29-1, the J gene TRBJ2-1, with 9 bases fitting TRBD2. V dropped 5 bases and J dropped 1; count of bases not matched to a gene: 9. CDR1 SQVTM and CDR2 ANQGSEA come from the germline V gene. The CDR3 runs 16 residues. Here the CDR3 reads CSVLKAGGLSYNEQFF. CDR3 nucleotides: TGCAGCGTTCTTAAAGCGGGGGGTCTTTCCTACAATGAGCAGTTCTTC.

This clone was counted between two and nine times. V gene TRBV15 combines with J gene TRBJ1-2, with 11 nucleotides matching TRBD1. This CDR3 is 16 amino acids long. CDR1 LNHNV and CDR2 YYDKDF come from the germline V gene (reference sequence). The J segment lost 7 bases and the V segment lost 5 bases, leaving 12 bases of the junction unmatched. Here the CDR3 reads CATSLLGQGELLGYTF. CDR3 DNA sequence: TGTGCCACCAGCCTTTTGGGACAGGGGGAGTTACTTGGCTACACCTTC. Supplemented by reference TRBV15 and TRBJ1-2, the full variable domain reads DAMVIQNPRYQVTQFGKPVTLSCSQTLNHNVMYWYQQKSSQAPKLLFHYYDKDFNNEADTPDNFQSRRPNTSFCFLDIRSPGLGDTAMYLCATSLLGQGELLGYTFGSGTRLTVV.

V and J are TRBV29-1 and TRBJ2-2, with 12 bases lining up with TRBD2. This CDR3 is built from 17 residues. Germline-derived CDR1 and CDR2 are SQVTM and ANQGSEA. With V trimmed by 3 bases and J by 1 base, 6 bases remained unmatched. CDR3 sequence (DNA): TGCAGCGTTGATAAGGCTAGCGGGAGGGGGAACACCGGGGAGCTGTTTTTT. Protein: CSVDKASGRGNTGELFF.

The genes are TRBV7-9 and TRBJ2-3, with 12 bases aligning to TRBD2. This CDR3 spans 15 amino acids. After removal of 8 bases from V and 4 bases from J, the junction contained 7 bases not matched to a gene. Germline loops: CDR1 SEHNR, CDR2 FQNEAQ (reference sequence). CDR3 nucleotide sequence: TGTGCCAGCTCCCCGACTAGCGGGAGTGCAGATACGCAGTATTTT. It yields the protein CASSPTSGSADTQYF. The full variable domain, rest sourced from reference TRBV7-9 and TRBJ2-3, is DTGVSQNPRHKITKRGQNVTFRCDPISEHNRLYWYRQTLGQGPEFLTYFQNEAQLEKSRLLSDRFSAERPKGSFSTLEIQRTEQGDSAMYLCASSPTSGSADTQYFGPGTRLTVL.

The V gene is TRBV5-6, the J gene TRBJ2-1, with 9 positions matching TRBD2. Looked up from germline, CDR1 is SGHDT and CDR2 is YYEEEE. This CDR3 has 15 amino acids. The V and J ends lost 9 bases and 4 bases, in that order; junction bases with no gene match: 11. CDR3 loop: CATGGGLARYNEQFF. Here the CDR3 DNA reads TGTGCCACCGGGGGAGGACTAGCGAGATACAATGAGCAGTTCTTC.

The V gene is TRBV5-5, the J gene TRBJ1-5; a weak D match, TRBD1 (5 bases). This CDR3 is built from 15 residues. The V end lost 4 bases, the J end lost 6 bases, and 17 bases lay between the germline ends. From germline, CDR1 is SGHKS and CDR2 YYEKEE (reference sequence). Here the CDR3 DNA reads TGTGCCAGCAGCGACGGAGTAGGGGAGGGTCAGCCCCAGCATTTT. The encoded protein is CASSDGVGEGQPQHF.

The gene calls are TRBV10-3 and TRBJ1-1, with 7 bases matching TRBD1. The CDR3 totals 13 residues. J was trimmed by 1 base and V by 6 bases; bases with no gene match: 2. The V gene's germline CDR1 is ENHRY and CDR2 SYGVKD. The CDR3 is CAIRGDRNTEAFF. The CDR3 bases are TGTGCCATCAGGGGGGACAGGAACACTGAAGCTTTCTTT.

The chain links TRBV7-9 to TRBJ1-2; D is unresolved. CDR1 is SEHNR, CDR2 FQNEAQ, per germline (reference sequence). CDR3 length equals 11 residues. With 2 bases removed from V and 7 bases from J, the gap between germline ends came to 5 bases. The CDR3 spells CASSLTGGYTF. As DNA, the CDR3 is TGTGCCAGCAGCTTAACCGGTGGCTACACCTTC.

V is TRBV2 and J is TRBJ1-2, with D possibly TRBD1 on 5 matching bases. Germline-derived CDR1 and CDR2 are SNHLY and FYNNEI. The CDR3 is made up of 17 amino acids. Trimming removed 6 bases from V and 5 bases from J, with 25 bases in between. CDR3 coding DNA: TGTGCCAGCAGCGAAAATGCCGGGTCCCAGGGCCGGTATGGCTACACCTTC. This encodes CASSENAGSQGRYGYTF.

J is TRBJ2-3 and V is TRBV9; D possibly corresponds to TRBD2 (5 bases). CDR1 and CDR2 from the germline V gene are SGDLS and YYNGEE. The CDR3 totals 13 residues. V shed 5 bases and J shed 4 bases, with 11 bases lying between them. CDR3 nucleotides: TGTGCCAGCAGGTCTACTAGTTCAGATACGCAGTATTTT. Protein sequence: CASRSTSSDTQYF.

Only one count was recorded for this clone. Other nucleotide sequences in the sample specify the same CDR3. V gene TRBV2 combines with J gene TRBJ1-4; D gene uncertain. The V end lost 6 bases, the J end lost 8 bases, and 10 bases lay between the germline ends. CDR1 is SNHLY, CDR2 FYNNEI, per germline. The CDR3 contains 12 residues. The CDR3 protein is CASRQFNEKLFF. DNA for the CDR3: TGTGCCAGCAGACAATTCAACGAAAAACTGTTTTTT.

In regard to this clone: An end of the junction differs from the germline gene, which may be a read error. This chain uses TRBV7-9 with TRBJ2-5; D gene uncertain. This CDR3 comprises 12 residues. CDR1 and CDR2 from the germline V gene are SEHNR and FQNEAQ (reference sequence). Written as DNA, the CDR3 is TGTTCCAGCAGCTCGACGAGGGAGACCCAGTACTTC. Protein product: CSSSSTRETQYF.

The gene calls are TRBV7-6 and TRBJ2-1, with D perhaps TRBD2 (6 bases). The CDR3 spans 13 residues. CDR1 SGHVS and CDR2 FNYEAQ come from the germline V gene. V was clipped by 5 bases and J by 8 bases, with 13 bases between them. In DNA, the CDR3 is TGTGCCAGCAGCCGCGGCGGGAACCATGAGCAGTTCTTC. Protein: CASSRGGNHEQFF. Full variable domain (rest looked up from reference TRBV7-6 and TRBJ2-1): GAGVSQSPRYKVTKRGQDVALRCDPISGHVSLYWYRQALGQGPEFLTYFNYEAQQDKSGLPNDRFSAERPEGSISTLTIQRTEQRDSAMYRCASSRGGNHEQFFGPGTRLTVL.

This clone was observed once. The V call is TRBV19, the J call TRBJ2-7; 7 bases are shared with TRBD2. J was trimmed by 2 bases and V by 5 bases; bases with no gene match: 9. The CDR3 has 15 residues. CDR1 LNHDA and CDR2 SQIVND come from the germline V gene (reference sequence). CDR3 amino acids: CASSRPGGSAYEQYF. The DNA for the CDR3 is TGTGCCAGTAGTCGTCCGGGGGGTAGCGCCTACGAGCAGTACTTC.

The table lists this clone with a few counts. The chain is built from TRBV19 and TRBJ1-5; D is ambiguous. The CDR3 loop spans 14 amino acids. From germline, CDR1 is LNHDA and CDR2 SQIVND (reference sequence). Trimming took off 5 bases at V and 6 bases at J, with 14 bases between the two ends. The DNA for the CDR3 is TGTGCCAGTAGTGTTCATGGTCACGGTCAGCCCCAGCATTTT. Protein sequence: CASSVHGHGQPQHF.

This clone was observed once. The chain uses TRBV7-3 and TRBJ2-1, with 7 bases fitting TRBD2. The CDR3 has 14 amino acids. Trimming at V came to 0 bases and at J to 10 bases, leaving 6 bases not matched to a gene. Germline loops: CDR1 SGHTA, CDR2 FQGTGA. CDR3: CASSLTGLGDEQFF. The CDR3 DNA reads TGTGCCAGCAGCTTAACAGGACTAGGGGACGAGCAGTTCTTC.

This clone was seen just once. The chain uses TRBV14 and TRBJ1-1; 7 bases are shared with TRBD1. Trimming at V came to 2 bases and at J to 2 bases, leaving 2 bases not matched to a gene. From germline, CDR1 is SGHDN and CDR2 FVKESK. The CDR3 consists of 14 residues. DNA for the CDR3: TGTGCCAGCAGCCAATGGGACAGTAACACTGAAGCTTTCTTT. As protein: CASSQWDSNTEAFF.

V gene TRBV5-6 combines with J gene TRBJ1-2; D remains ambiguous. Germline V CDR1 and CDR2: SGHDT, YYEEEE. This CDR3 region has 15 residues. Trimming removed 1 base from V and 0 bases from J, with 10 bases in between. This CDR3 reads CASSLPQDSNYGYTF. The CDR3 nucleotides are TGTGCCAGCAGCTTGCCCCAGGACTCTAACTATGGCTACACCTTC.

This clone was counted between two and nine times. This sequence joins TRBV30 and TRBJ2-5, with D maybe TRBD2 (6 bases). The CDR3 is 11 residues long. Trimming shortened V by 5 bases and J by 6 bases, and 10 bases separated the two germline ends. Germline V gene data show CDR1 as GTSNPN and CDR2 as SVGIG (reference sequence). This chain's CDR3 is CAWGGMKTQYF. In nucleotides, the CDR3 is TGTGCCTGGGGGGGGATGAAGACCCAGTACTTC.

The V gene is TRBV9, the J gene TRBJ1-1; D remains ambiguous. CDR3 size: 15 residues. The V gene's germline CDR1 is SGDLS and CDR2 YYNGEE. V was trimmed by 4 bases and J by 5 bases, leaving 18 bases between them. The CDR3 sequence is CASSPPGGWETEAFF. The CDR3 nucleotides are TGTGCCAGCAGCCCCCCGGGAGGGTGGGAGACTGAAGCTTTCTTT.

This sequence joins TRBV7-9 and TRBJ2-3; TRBD2 might be the D (5 bases). CDR3 length: 13 residues. V was clipped by 2 bases and J by 3 bases, with 6 bases between them. Germline V CDR1 and CDR2: SEHNR, FQNEAQ (reference sequence). CDR3 sequence: CASSLRRTDTQYF. The CDR3 nucleotides read TGTGCCAGCAGCTTAAGGAGGACAGATACGCAGTATTTT.

This chain connects TRBV6-1 to TRBJ1-3; D is uncertain. Germline V CDR1 and CDR2: MNHNS, SASEGT. This CDR3 has 17 amino acids. With 3 bases removed from V and 0 bases from J, the gap between germline ends came to 15 bases. The CDR3 DNA follows: TGTGCCAGCAGTGATAGTATAGCCGTGTACTCTGGAAACACCATATATTTT. Its translation is CASSDSIAVYSGNTIYF.

The chain carries TRBV7-3 and TRBJ1-1; perhaps TRBD1 as D (6 bases). The V gene lost 0 bases and the J gene lost 3 bases, with 11 bases spanning the gap. The CDR3 loop spans 15 amino acids. Germline V CDR1 and CDR2: SGHTA, FQGTGA. The CDR3, as DNA: TGTGCCAGCAGCTTAACCCCCCAGGGGCACACTGAAGCTTTCTTT. Protein product: CASSLTPQGHTEAFF.

This chain links TRBV6-1 with TRBJ1-6; 8 positions agree with TRBD1. Looked up from germline, CDR1 is MNHNS and CDR2 is SASEGT. The V and J ends lost 2 bases and 6 bases, in that order; junction bases with no gene match: 3. The CDR3 runs 15 residues. The CDR3 spells CASSELDRGNSPLHF. CDR3 sequence (DNA): TGTGCCAGCAGTGAACTTGACAGGGGTAATTCACCCCTCCACTTT.

DNA of the CDR3: TGCGCCAGCAGTGCAAACTTACAGGGGTATACGCAGTATTTT. It specifies CASSANLQGYTQYF. The V and J genes are TRBV5-1 and TRBJ2-3; 7 bases are shared with TRBD1. The CDR3 runs 14 residues. J lost 7 bases, V lost 5 bases, and 10 bases had no gene match. The germline V gene has CDR1 SGHRS and CDR2 YFSETQ.